This T cell receptor beta chain was sequenced during a study of blood T cell repertoires in COVID-19 (dated by TCRdb to 2018 to 2021). Broadly, across the study: Collaborator samples came from the United States, Italy and Spain and covered acute and convalescent phases of COVID-19. The prospective study material was composed of cDNA or gDNA derived from T cells, B-cell-depleted T cells, or PBMCs. Deeply sampled blood TCRbeta repertoires from subjects exposed to, actively infected with, or recovered from COVID-19 were included in the dataset. The repertoires were released in a freely available public database meant as a resource for research on the immune response to SARS-CoV-2. Samples came from the ongoing ImmuneRACE study (first 160 participants) plus 1,254 subjects from 6 global collaborators. Sample metadata almost always included a de-identified subject ID, COVID-19 status, age in years and sex. Where available, HLA class I and class II types were taken from metadata supplied by the sample provider and were not determined by assay-based typing. The paper as a whole reports these results and caveats: The amount of clinical and demographic metadata varied by source and participant and was provided uncurated.

Each collaborating institution followed its own protocols to collect whole blood in K2EDTA tubes. Collaborator samples were shipped for TCRbeta analysis as frozen whole blood, isolated PBMCs, or DNA extracted from either sample type. TCRbeta CDR3 regions were amplified from genomic DNA using the immunoSEQ Assay, a bias-controlled multiplex PCR. The study's processing was this. Within the assay, amplification of reference gene primers was used to estimate how many nucleated cells each sample contained. To quantify the absolute abundance of each unique TCRbeta CDR3 rearrangement, sequence reads were collapsed and filtered. For each sample, productive Simpson clonality was calculated as the square root of Simpson's diversity index across productive rearrangements. The clones in this table, taken by TCRdb from immuneACCESS, are in-frame only. Not every clone is retained; where verified, under half of the shortfall comes from an unresolved V gene, and the cause of the rest is unknown. D and trimming were read from the DNA, whereas the V and J calls and clone size are those reported in that table. This sample has under 20,000 clones in its table, and 80% of those were observed once. Jointly, the top ten make up approximately 10% of the sample.

Regarding this clone: This clone's antigen is unknown. No base qualities exist here, and no much larger clone lies one base off it.

Sequences LNHDA (CDR1) and SQIVND (CDR2) are obtained from the germline V gene (reference sequence). The V and J ends are trimmed by 4 bases and 0 bases, leaving 11 bases between them. The CDR3 measures 15 amino acids from cysteine to phenylalanine. Only the CDR3 portion is preserved as DNA: 45 bases, with reading frame beginning at the first base. The sequencing sample was made of peripheral blood. This receptor was obtained from a man of 80 years or more with acute or convalescent COVID-19. The chain links TRBV19 with TRBJ2-3; TRBD2 is a possible D gene, resting on 6 matching bases. The CDR3 reads CASSTRGISTDTQYF. The DNA is as follows: TGTGCCAGTAGTACTCGCGGGATAAGCACAGATACGCAGTATTTT.